Following are 19 T cell receptor beta chains from one sample sequenced in a study of T cells after posttransplantation cyclophosphamide. A marrow graft followed busulfan-fludarabine conditioning, with cyclophosphamide on days +3 and +4. TCRdb keeps only in-frame clones here, not all; method: immunoSEQ multiplex PCR. This sample has about 3,100 clones, each found more than once. This material consisted of PBMCs, taken 84 days after allogeneic stem cell transplant with posttransplant cyclophosphamide. Every receptor here comes from a female patient aged 40 to 55 who received an allogeneic stem cell transplant from a related donor, was CMV-positive, and had no GVHD. Among the T cells, some may be from the graft donor.

This clone was observed at least ten times. The chain combines TRBV6-5 with TRBJ1-1, with D tentatively TRBD1 (5 bases). The V end was cut by 7 bases, the J end by 4 bases, with 13 bases between. This CDR3 comprises 13 residues. CDR1 and CDR2 (germline): MNHEY, SVGAGI. DNA of the CDR3: TGTGCCAGCACCTACGGGGGGGGCACTGAAGCTTTCTTT. Protein sequence: CASTYGGGTEAFF.

By share, this clone counts as medium-sized (0.01 to 0.1%). V gene TRBV7-8 combines with J gene TRBJ2-2, with TRBD2 as a possible D gene (6 bases). This CDR3 comprises 16 residues. Trimming took off 4 bases at V and 1 base at J, with 13 bases between the two ends. CDR1 and CDR2 (germline): SGHVS, FQNEAQ. CDR3 protein: CASSSGRGMNTGELFF. CDR3 DNA sequence: TGTGCCAGCAGCTCGGGGCGGGGTATGAACACCGGGGAGCTGTTTTTT. The full variable domain, rest sourced from reference TRBV7-8 and TRBJ2-2, is GAGVSQSPRYKVAKRGQDVALRCDPISGHVSLFWYQQALGQGPEFLTYFQNEAQLDKSGLPSDRFFAERPEGSVSTLKIQRTQQEDSAVYLCASSSGRGMNTGELFFGEGSRLTVL.

This clone showed up many times. The chain is built from TRBV7-6 and TRBJ2-5; D might be TRBD2 (6 bases). V was trimmed by 5 bases and J by 1 base, leaving 14 bases between them. The V gene's germline CDR1 is SGHVS and CDR2 FNYEAQ. This CDR3 has 15 amino acids. The CDR3: CASSLGARGQETQYF. As DNA, the CDR3 is TGTGCCAGCAGCCTAGGGGCGCGGGGCCAAGAGACCCAGTACTTC.

This clone counts as medium-sized (0.01 to 0.1%). J is TRBJ1-2 and V is TRBV5-4; the match to TRBD1 covers 7 bases. The CDR3 runs 15 residues. The J segment lost 1 base and the V segment lost 2 bases, leaving 5 bases of the junction unmatched. CDR1 SGHNT and CDR2 YYREEE come from the germline V gene (reference sequence). The CDR3 loop is CASSFRGRGNYGYTF. The CDR3 coding sequence is TGTGCCAGCAGCTTCAGGGGGAGGGGTAACTATGGCTACACCTTC.

This clone was detected only a few times. The chain recombines TRBV28 with TRBJ2-3; 12 bases align to TRBD1. The junction had 7 bases not matched to a gene; V was cut back by 2 bases and J by 7 bases. Germline-derived CDR1 and CDR2 are MDHEN and SYDVKM. This CDR3 is 16 amino acids long. CDR3 region: CASSLVGQGALNTQYF. CDR3 nucleotides: TGTGCCAGCAGTTTAGTGGGACAGGGGGCATTGAATACGCAGTATTTT.

At least ten counts were recorded for this clone. The chain employs TRBV5-1 and TRBJ2-7; TRBD1 matches 11 bases. Germline values: CDR1 SGHRS, CDR2 YFSETQ. CDR3 length: 15 residues. With 4 bases clipped from V and 0 bases from J, the junction kept 3 bases outside the gene matches. CDR3 region: CASSRGTGGSYEQYF. The DNA for the CDR3 is TGCGCCAGCAGCCGCGGGACAGGGGGCTCCTACGAGCAGTACTTC.

This clone has at least ten counts. J is TRBJ2-1 and V is TRBV2; 9 bases fit TRBD2. This CDR3 is built from 14 residues. Losses at the gene ends were 7 bases for V and 6 bases for J; bases not matched to a gene: 7. CDR1 is SNHLY, CDR2 FYNNEI, per germline. CDR3 in DNA: TGTGCCAGCATGGCGAGCGGGGGGCCCAATGAGCAGTTCTTC. It specifies CASMASGGPNEQFF.

This clone has ten or more counts. This chain joins TRBV12-5 and TRBJ2-3, with 8 nucleotides matching TRBD1. The CDR3 spans 15 residues. The junction had 9 bases not matched to a gene; V was cut back by 5 bases and J by 5 bases. Germline-derived CDR1 and CDR2 are LGHNT and FRNRAP. CDR3 coding DNA: TGTGCTAGTGGTAGCTCAAGGACAGGGCAAGATACGCAGTATTTT. Its protein is CASGSSRTGQDTQYF.

This clone occurred many times. The genes are TRBV5-6 and TRBJ1-2; 7 bases align to TRBD1. The J segment lost 3 bases and the V segment lost 4 bases, leaving 6 bases of the junction unmatched. This CDR3 is built from 14 residues. Germline CDR1 SGHDT, CDR2 YYEEEE. The CDR3: CASSPDRDHYGYTF. The CDR3 DNA sequence: TGTGCCAGCAGCCCCGACAGGGACCACTATGGCTACACCTTC.

This clone was seen repeatedly, ten times or more. This sequence joins TRBV2 and TRBJ2-5; maybe TRBD1 (7 bases). Trimming stripped 6 bases from V and 7 bases from J, with 12 bases between. Germline V gene data show CDR1 as SNHLY and CDR2 as FYNNEI. The CDR3 runs 12 residues. The CDR3 DNA is TGTGCCAGCAGACGACAGGGAGGGACCCAGTACTTC. This sequence encodes CASRRQGGTQYF. Full variable domain (missing parts from reference TRBV2 and TRBJ2-5): EPEVTQTPSHQVTQMGQEVILRCVPISNHLYFYWYRQILGQKVEFLVSFYNNEISEKSEIFDDQFSVERPDGSNFTLKIRSTKLEDSAMYFCASRRQGGTQYFGPGTRLLVL.

This clone came up a few times. This sequence joins TRBV9 and TRBJ2-7; D remains ambiguous. Germline assignment: CDR1 SGDLS and CDR2 YYNGEE. CDR3 length: 15 residues. This CDR3 reads CACFFKQKTAYEQYF. DNA of the CDR3: TGTGCTTGTTTTTTCAAACAGAAGACGGCATACGAGCAGTACTTC.

This clone is termed medium-sized. The rearrangement links TRBV2 to TRBJ2-7, with D perhaps matching TRBD1 (6 bases). Trimming removed 5 bases from V and 3 bases from J, with 8 bases in between. This CDR3 contains 12 residues. Germline loops: CDR1 SNHLY, CDR2 FYNNEI. CDR3 nucleotide sequence: TGTGCCAGCAGTTCAGGGGTCTACGAGCAGTACTTC. It is translated as CASSSGVYEQYF. Based on the CDR3 plus reference TRBV2 and TRBJ2-7, the full variable domain is EPEVTQTPSHQVTQMGQEVILRCVPISNHLYFYWYRQILGQKVEFLVSFYNNEISEKSEIFDDQFSVERPDGSNFTLKIRSTKLEDSAMYFCASSSGVYEQYFGPGTRLTVT.

This clone was counted ten times or more. This chain joins TRBV11-3 and TRBJ1-6; tentative D call: TRBD1 (5 bases). V lost 1 base and J 9 bases, leaving 10 bases between the germline ends. The V gene's germline CDR1 is SGHNT and CDR2 YENEEA. This CDR3 region has 14 residues. The CDR3 bases are TGTGCCAGCAGCTTAGGAGGGGCTGGTTCACCCCTCCACTTT. Protein: CASSLGGAGSPLHF.

This clone showed up many times. This chain connects TRBV12-3 or TRBV12-4 to TRBJ2-7; 8 bases agree with TRBD1. The ends lost 5 bases at V and 6 bases at J; junction bases unmatched: 6. There are 13 residues in the CDR3. For the CDR3, the DNA is TGTGCCAGCAGTCCCAGGGGGCGAAGCGAGCAGTACTTC. It is translated as CASSPRGRSEQYF.

This clone rates as medium-sized. The chain has TRBV28 and TRBJ2-7, with D perhaps TRBD2 (5 bases). CDR1 is MDHEN and CDR2 is SYDVKM in the germline V gene. CDR3 length equals 15 residues. V lost 5 bases and J lost 2, with 16 bases in between. In nucleotides, the CDR3 is TGTGCCAGCAGTACCCCGACGGGGTCCGCCTACGAGCAGTACTTC. This gives the protein CASSTPTGSAYEQYF.

This clone is labeled as medium-sized. This sequence joins TRBV4-2 and TRBJ2-2; 11 bases agree with TRBD2. J was trimmed by 0 bases and V by 0 bases; bases with no gene match: 3. This CDR3 contains 18 residues. Germline V CDR1 and CDR2: LGHNA, YNFKEQ. This CDR3 is CASSQDLAGGSNTGELFF. The CDR3 region has the DNA TGTGCCAGCAGCCAAGATCTAGCGGGGGGCTCGAACACCGGGGAGCTGTTTTTT.

The table lists this clone with many counts. CDR3 amino acids: CASSQNRDSDVSEQYF. The CDR3, as DNA: TGCGCCAGCAGCCAAAACCGGGACAGCGACGTCTCCGAGCAGTACTTC. The chain links TRBV4-1 to TRBJ2-7; 7 bases are shared with TRBD1. Trimming cost V 2 bases and J 6 bases; bases outside gene matches: 13. Germline V gene lookup returns CDR1 MGHRA and CDR2 YSYEKL. This CDR3 spans 16 amino acids.

This clone was recorded many times. This sequence joins TRBV4-2 and TRBJ2-7, with D unclear. The CDR3 sequence is 16 residues long. CDR1 is LGHNA, CDR2 YNFKEQ, per germline. V was pared by 4 bases and J by 2 bases, with 18 bases between. The CDR3 nucleotides are TGTGCCAGCAGCCGACACTCGCGTGGCGCGCCCTACGAGCAGTACTTC. It codes for CASSRHSRGAPYEQYF.

V gene TRBV5-5 combines with J gene TRBJ2-2, with D hard to call. The CDR3 runs to 16 residues. The ends were cut back, 0 bases at V and 4 bases at J, with 13 bases in the middle. Looked up from germline, CDR1 is SGHKS and CDR2 is YYEKEE (reference sequence). CDR3 in amino acids: CASSLAAGRVTGELFF. CDR3 coding DNA: TGTGCCAGCAGCTTGGCGGCAGGAAGAGTCACCGGGGAGCTGTTTTTT.